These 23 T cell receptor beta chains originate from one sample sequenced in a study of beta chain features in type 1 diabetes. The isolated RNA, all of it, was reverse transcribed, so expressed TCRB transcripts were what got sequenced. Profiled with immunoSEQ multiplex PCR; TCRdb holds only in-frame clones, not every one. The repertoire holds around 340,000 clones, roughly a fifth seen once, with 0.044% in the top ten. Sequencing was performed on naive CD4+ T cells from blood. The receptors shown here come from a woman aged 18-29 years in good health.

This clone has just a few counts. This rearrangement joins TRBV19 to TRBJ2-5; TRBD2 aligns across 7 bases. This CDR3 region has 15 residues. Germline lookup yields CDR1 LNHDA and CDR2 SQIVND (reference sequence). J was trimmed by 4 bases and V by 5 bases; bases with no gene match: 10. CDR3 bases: TGTGCCAGTAGTGTTGGGGGAGGCGGGGGAGAGACCCAGTACTTC. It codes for CASSVGGGGGETQYF.

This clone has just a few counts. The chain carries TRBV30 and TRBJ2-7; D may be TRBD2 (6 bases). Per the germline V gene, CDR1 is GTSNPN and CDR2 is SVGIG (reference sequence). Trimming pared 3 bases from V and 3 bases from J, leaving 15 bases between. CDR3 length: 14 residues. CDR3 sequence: CAWSTGTVGYEQYF. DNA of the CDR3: TGTGCCTGGAGCACCGGGACTGTCGGCTACGAGCAGTACTTC.

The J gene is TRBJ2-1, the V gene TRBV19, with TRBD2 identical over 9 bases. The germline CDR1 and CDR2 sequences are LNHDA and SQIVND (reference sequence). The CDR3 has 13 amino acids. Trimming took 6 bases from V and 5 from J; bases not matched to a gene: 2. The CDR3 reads CASRGTSHNEQFF. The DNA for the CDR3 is TGTGCCAGTAGAGGGACTAGCCACAATGAGCAGTTCTTC.

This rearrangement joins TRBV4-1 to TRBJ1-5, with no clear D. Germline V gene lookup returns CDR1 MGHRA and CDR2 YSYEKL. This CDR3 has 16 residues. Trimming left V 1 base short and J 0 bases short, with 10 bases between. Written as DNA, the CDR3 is TGCGCCAGCAGCCAAGTTTGGGGAGTTAGCAATCAGCCCCAGCATTTT. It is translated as CASSQVWGVSNQPQHF.

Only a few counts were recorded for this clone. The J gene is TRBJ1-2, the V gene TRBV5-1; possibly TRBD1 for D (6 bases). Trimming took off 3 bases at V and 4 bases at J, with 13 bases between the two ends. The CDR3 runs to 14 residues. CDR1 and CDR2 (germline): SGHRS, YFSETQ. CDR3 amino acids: CASSSGHTFYGYTF. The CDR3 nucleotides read TGCGCCAGCAGCTCGGGACACACATTCTATGGCTACACCTTC.

CDR3 sequence reads: CASSSRSGGGAFF. The CDR3 nucleotides are TGCGCCAGCAGCTCGCGCTCGGGGGGGGGAGCTTTCTTT. The chain carries TRBV5-1 and TRBJ1-1; tentative D call: TRBD1 (5 bases). The ends were cut back, 3 bases at V and 10 bases at J, with 16 bases in the middle. Germline V gives CDR1 SGHRS, CDR2 YFSETQ. This CDR3 region has 13 residues.

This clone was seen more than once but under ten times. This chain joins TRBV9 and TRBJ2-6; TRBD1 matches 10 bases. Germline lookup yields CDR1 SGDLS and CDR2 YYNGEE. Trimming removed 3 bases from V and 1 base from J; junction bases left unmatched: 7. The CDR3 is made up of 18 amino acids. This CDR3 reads CASSATGQGWSGANVLTF. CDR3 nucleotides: TGTGCCAGCAGCGCAACGGGACAGGGGTGGTCTGGGGCCAACGTCCTGACTTTC.

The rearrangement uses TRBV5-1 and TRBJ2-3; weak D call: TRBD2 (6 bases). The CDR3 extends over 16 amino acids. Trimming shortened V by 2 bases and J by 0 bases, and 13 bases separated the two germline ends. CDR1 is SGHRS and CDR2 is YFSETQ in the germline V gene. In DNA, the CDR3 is TGCGCCAGCAGCTTAAATCTAGCGCTGAGCACAGATACGCAGTATTTT. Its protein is CASSLNLALSTDTQYF.

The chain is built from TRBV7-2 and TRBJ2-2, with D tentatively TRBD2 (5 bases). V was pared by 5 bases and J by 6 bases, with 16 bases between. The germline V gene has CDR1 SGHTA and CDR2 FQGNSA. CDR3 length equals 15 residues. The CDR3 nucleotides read TGTGCCAGCAGCCCTCGTGGCCCCGGGGCCGGGGAGCTGTTTTTT. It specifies CASSPRGPGAGELFF.

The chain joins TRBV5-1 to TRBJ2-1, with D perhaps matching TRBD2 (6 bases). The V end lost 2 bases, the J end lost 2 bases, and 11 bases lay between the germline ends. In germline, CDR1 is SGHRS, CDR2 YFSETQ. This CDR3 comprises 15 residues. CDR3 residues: CASSFISGTYNEQFF. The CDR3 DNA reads TGCGCCAGCAGCTTTATTAGCGGAACCTACAATGAGCAGTTCTTC.

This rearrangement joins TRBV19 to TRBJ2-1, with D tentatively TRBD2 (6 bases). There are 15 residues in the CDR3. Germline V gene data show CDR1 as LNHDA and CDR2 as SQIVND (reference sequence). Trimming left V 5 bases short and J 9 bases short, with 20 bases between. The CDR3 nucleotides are TGTGCCAGTAGTGTTGCGGGACTTGCTAGTGGTGAGCAGTTCTTC. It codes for CASSVAGLASGEQFF.

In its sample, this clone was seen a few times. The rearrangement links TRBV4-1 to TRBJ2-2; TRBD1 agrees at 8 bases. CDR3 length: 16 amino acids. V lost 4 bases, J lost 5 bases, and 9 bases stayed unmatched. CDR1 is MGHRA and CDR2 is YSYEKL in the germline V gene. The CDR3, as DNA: TGCGCCAGCAGCCCCTCCAGGGGGCTGAGGACCGGGGAGCTGTTTTTT. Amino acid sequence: CASSPSRGLRTGELFF.

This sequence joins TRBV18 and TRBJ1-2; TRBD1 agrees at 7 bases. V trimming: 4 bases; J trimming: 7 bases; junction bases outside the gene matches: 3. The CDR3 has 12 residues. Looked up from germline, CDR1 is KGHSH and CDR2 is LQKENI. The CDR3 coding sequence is TGTGCCAGCTCACAGGGGGCTAGTGGCTACACCTTC. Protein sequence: CASSQGASGYTF.

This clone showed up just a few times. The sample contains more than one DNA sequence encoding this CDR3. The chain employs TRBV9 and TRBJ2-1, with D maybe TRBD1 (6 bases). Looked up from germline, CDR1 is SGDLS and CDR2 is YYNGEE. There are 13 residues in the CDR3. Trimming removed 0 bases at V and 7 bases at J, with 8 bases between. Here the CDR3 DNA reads TGTGCCAGCAGCGTAGCGCAGGGGAATGAGCAGTTCTTC. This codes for CASSVAQGNEQFF.

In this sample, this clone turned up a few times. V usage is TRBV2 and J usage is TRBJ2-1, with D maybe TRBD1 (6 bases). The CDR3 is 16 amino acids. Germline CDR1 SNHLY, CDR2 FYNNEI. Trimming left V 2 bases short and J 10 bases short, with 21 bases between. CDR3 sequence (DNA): TGTGCCAGCAGTGAACAGGGGCTGCCCCTTACCGAGGAGCAGTTCTTC. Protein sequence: CASSEQGLPLTEEQFF.

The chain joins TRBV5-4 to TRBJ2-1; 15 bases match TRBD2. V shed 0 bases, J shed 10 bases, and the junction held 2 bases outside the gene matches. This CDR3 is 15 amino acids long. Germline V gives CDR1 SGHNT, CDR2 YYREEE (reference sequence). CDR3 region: CASSLGGLAGGEQFF. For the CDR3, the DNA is TGTGCCAGCAGCTTGGGGGGACTAGCGGGGGGCGAGCAGTTCTTC.

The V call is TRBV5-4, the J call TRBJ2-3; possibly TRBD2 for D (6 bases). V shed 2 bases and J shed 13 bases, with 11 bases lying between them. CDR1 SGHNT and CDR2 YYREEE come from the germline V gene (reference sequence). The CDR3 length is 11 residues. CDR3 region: CASSFGGMEYF. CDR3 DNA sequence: TGTGCCAGCAGCTTTGGAGGGATGGAGTATTTT.

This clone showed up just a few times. CDR3 coding DNA: TGTGCCAGCAGCCAACTCGAGGCGGGGGGCACAGATACGCAGTATTTT. Its protein product is CASSQLEAGGTDTQYF. V is TRBV4-2 and J is TRBJ2-3; 7 positions agree with TRBD2. With V trimmed by 2 bases and J by 1 base, 6 bases remained unmatched. The CDR3 consists of 16 residues. Germline CDR1 is LGHNA and CDR2 is YNFKEQ.

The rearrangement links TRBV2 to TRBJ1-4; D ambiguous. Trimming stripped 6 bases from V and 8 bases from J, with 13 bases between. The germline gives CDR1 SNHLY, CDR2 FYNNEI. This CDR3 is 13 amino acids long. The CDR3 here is CASSEEAGEKLFF. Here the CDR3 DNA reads TGTGCCAGCAGCGAGGAAGCTGGGGAAAAACTGTTTTTT. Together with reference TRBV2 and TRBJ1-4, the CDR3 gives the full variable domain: EPEVTQTPSHQVTQMGQEVILRCVPISNHLYFYWYRQILGQKVEFLVSFYNNEISEKSEIFDDQFSVERPDGSNFTLKIRSTKLEDSAMYFCASSEEAGEKLFFGSGTQLSVL.

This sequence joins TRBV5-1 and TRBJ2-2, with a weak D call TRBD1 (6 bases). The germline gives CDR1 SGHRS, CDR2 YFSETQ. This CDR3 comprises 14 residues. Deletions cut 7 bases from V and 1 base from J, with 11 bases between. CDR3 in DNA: TGCGCCAGCCGGGACACATTGAACACCGGGGAGCTGTTTTTT. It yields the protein CASRDTLNTGELFF.

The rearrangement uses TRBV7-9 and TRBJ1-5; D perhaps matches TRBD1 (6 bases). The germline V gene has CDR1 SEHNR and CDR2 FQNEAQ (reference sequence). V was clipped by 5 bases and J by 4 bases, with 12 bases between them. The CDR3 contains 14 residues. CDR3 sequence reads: CASSAQTGNQPQHF. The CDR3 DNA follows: TGTGCCAGCAGCGCGCAAACAGGGAATCAGCCCCAGCATTTT.

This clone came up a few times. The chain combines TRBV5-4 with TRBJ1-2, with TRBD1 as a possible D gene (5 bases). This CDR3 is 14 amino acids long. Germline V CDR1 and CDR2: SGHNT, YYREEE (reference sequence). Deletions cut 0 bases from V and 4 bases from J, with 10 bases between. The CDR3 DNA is TGTGCCAGCAGCTTGGATGCAGGGCCCTATGGCTACACCTTC. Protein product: CASSLDAGPYGYTF.

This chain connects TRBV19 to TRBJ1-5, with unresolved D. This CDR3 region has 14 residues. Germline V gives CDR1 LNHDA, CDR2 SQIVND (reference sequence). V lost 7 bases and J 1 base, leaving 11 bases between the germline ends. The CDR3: CASTERRSNQPQHF. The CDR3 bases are TGTGCCAGTACTGAGAGGCGGAGCAATCAGCCCCAGCATTTT.